A selection of T cell receptor beta chains follows, all from one sample in a study of graft-versus-host responses after intestinal transplantation. Generated by immunoSEQ multiplex PCR, the TCRdb table keeps only in-frame clones and is missing some. The sample includes 50,000 to 75,000 clones, approximately 94% of them seen just once. Antigen specificity for these receptors is unknown. The sequences come from unstimulated CD4+ T cells sorted from spleen or lymph node cells, collected before transplant. These TCRs come from a human donor who was the organ donor for an intestinal transplant. Each CDR3 is given with its conserved first and last residue. D genes are given only for firm matches. The size of a clone is reported for some rows only, either as once, few or many, or as a class for expanded clones.

cdr3_length	d_call	v_call	j_call	clone_size	cdr3_nt	cdr3_aa
13	-	TRBV6-5	TRBJ2-7	-	TGTGCCAGCAGTTCGAGAACAGGATACGAGCAGTACTTC	CASSSRTGYEQYF
15	TRBD2	TRBV5-4	TRBJ2-5	-	TGTGCCAGCAGTCTAGCGGGGGGTTACCAAGAGACCCAGTACTTC	CASSLAGGYQETQYF
16	-	TRBV7-2	TRBJ2-5	-	TGTGCCAGCAGCTTAGCTCCGGGGGCGCGTCAAGAGACCCAGTACTTC	CASSLAPGARQETQYF
14	-	TRBV9	TRBJ2-7	-	TGTGCCAGCTCAAGAGGAGACTACCACTACGAGCAGTACTTC	CASSRGDYHYEQYF
13	-	TRBV29-1	TRBJ2-1	-	TGCAGCGTTGGGCGGGATACCTACAATGAGCAGTTCTTC	CSVGRDTYNEQFF
15	TRBD1	TRBV7-8	TRBJ1-2	-	TGTGCCAGCAGCCTTAGGGACAGTCAAAACTATGGCTACACCTTC	CASSLRDSQNYGYTF
18	TRBD2	TRBV4-2	TRBJ2-7	-	TGTGCCAGCAACCCCGGGACTAGCGGGGGGGCTACCCCCTACGAGCAGTACTTC	CASNPGTSGGATPYEQYF
14	-	TRBV7-2	TRBJ2-3	-	TGTGCCAGCAGCTTAGGGGTGGACACAGATACGCAGTATTTT	CASSLGVDTDTQYF
11	-	TRBV20-1	TRBJ2-7	-	TGCAGTGCTAGATTCGGGGCCGAGCAGTACTTC	CSARFGAEQYF
15	TRBD1	TRBV7-2	TRBJ2-5	-	TGTGCCAGCAGCTTAAACGGACAGGCCCAAGAGACCCAGTACTTC	CASSLNGQAQETQYF
15	-	TRBV5-1	TRBJ2-3	-	TGCGCCAGCAGCTTGGTTGGGGGCGTCACAGATACGCAGTATTTT	CASSLVGGVTDTQYF
14	TRBD1	TRBV5-6	TRBJ2-5	-	TGTGCCAGCAGGGAAACAGGGGGGCAAGAGACCCAGTACTTC	CASRETGGQETQYF
15	-	TRBV4-1	TRBJ2-7	-	TGCGCCAGCAGCCGAACTAGTGGCAGCTCCTACGAGCAGTACTTC	CASSRTSGSSYEQYF
14	-	TRBV11-2	TRBJ1-4	-	TGTGCCAGCAGCCTAAGACCGGCTAATGAAAAACTGTTTTTT	CASSLRPANEKLFF
13	-	TRBV9	TRBJ2-3	-	TGTGCCAGCAGCGCAGACTACTCCGATACGCAGTATTTT	CASSADYSDTQYF
16	TRBD1	TRBV2	TRBJ1-2	-	TGTGCCAGCAAACTTCTGGGCGGACAGGGTCCTTATGGCTACACCTTC	CASKLLGGQGPYGYTF
14	TRBD1	TRBV10-3	TRBJ2-2	-	TGTGCCATCCAGGGGGACAGAGCAACCGGGGAGCTGTTTTTT	CAIQGDRATGELFF
15	-	TRBV5-8	TRBJ2-2	-	TGTGCCAGCAGCTTGCCCGGTACGAACACCGGGGAGCTGTTTTTT	CASSLPGTNTGELFF
15	-	TRBV5-8	TRBJ2-3	-	TGTGCCAGCAGCTTTAGTCACAGGAGCACAGATACGCAGTATTTT	CASSFSHRSTDTQYF
15	TRBD1	TRBV19	TRBJ2-3	-	TGTGCCAGTAGTGACTCAGGGGGCCGCACAGATACGCAGTATTTT	CASSDSGGRTDTQYF
12	-	TRBV10-3	TRBJ2-5	-	TGTGCCATCAGTGCGGTAAGAGAGACCCAGTACTTC	CAISAVRETQYF
16	TRBD2	TRBV4-3	TRBJ2-1	-	TGCGCCAGCAGCCAAGGTGGGAGCGGGGTTTACTATGAGCAGTTCTTC	CASSQGGSGVYYEQFF
17	-	TRBV7-2	TRBJ2-3	-	TGTGCCAGCAGCCAAATAGGGCAGGGGCTGGCTGGAGATACGCAGTATTTT	CASSQIGQGLAGDTQYF
13	-	TRBV19	TRBJ2-5	-	TGTGCCAGTAGACGGGCCGGGGGAGAGACCCAGTACTTC	CASRRAGGETQYF
17	TRBD1	TRBV14	TRBJ2-4	-	TGTGCCAGCAGCCCCTTGGGGACAGGGCTAGCCAAAAACATTCAGTACTTC	CASSPLGTGLAKNIQYF
15	-	TRBV15	TRBJ1-1	few	TGTGCCACCAGCAGAGATCGGGGCCGGAACACTGAAGCTTTCTTT	CATSRDRGRNTEAFF
10	-	TRBV20-1	TRBJ2-1	-	TGCAGTGCTGCCCGGGACTCCCAGTTCTTC	CSAARDSQFF
14	TRBD2	TRBV7-9	TRBJ2-3	-	TGTGCCAGCAGCCTAGGACTAGAGACAGATACGCAGTATTTT	CASSLGLETDTQYF
20	-	TRBV21-1	TRBJ2-3	once	TGTGCCAGCATATTTTTTTTCCGGTCTAGCGGGGGGATTAGCACAGATACGCAGTATTTT	CASIFFFRSSGGISTDTQYF
18	-	TRBV2	TRBJ2-4	-	TGTGCCAGCAGTGAAGTAGAGCCATGGCAGGGAGCCAAAAACATTCAGTACTTC	CASSEVEPWQGAKNIQYF
13	-	TRBV11-2	TRBJ1-2	-	TGTGCCAGCAGCCTTACGGGCCTCTATGGCTACACCTTC	CASSLTGLYGYTF
16	TRBD1	TRBV7-8	TRBJ2-5	-	TGTGCCAGCAGCTCCCCGGGACAGGGGTCGGGCGAGACCCAGTACTTC	CASSSPGQGSGETQYF
15	-	TRBV7-2	TRBJ1-5	-	TGTGCCAGCAGCTTAGGGCCGTCAGGCAATCAGCCCCAGCATTTT	CASSLGPSGNQPQHF
15	-	TRBV2	TRBJ2-7	few	TGTGCCAGCGGACGATGGGAGGGGGGGGCCTACGAGCAGTACTTC	CASGRWEGGAYEQYF
12	-	TRBV2	TRBJ1-2	-	TGTGCCAGCAGTGTACAGAACTATGGCTACACCTTC	CASSVQNYGYTF
13	TRBD1	TRBV29-1	TRBJ1-2	-	TGCAGCGCCAGGACAGGAGGGGGCTATGGCTACACCTTC	CSARTGGGYGYTF
15	-	TRBV5-6	TRBJ1-2	-	TGTGCCAGCAGTTATCTAGCCAGCCCTCGTGGGGGCTACACCTTC	CASSYLASPRGGYTF
15	-	TRBV7-2	TRBJ1-1	-	TGTGCCAGCAGCTTAGCCGCCAGGGTAGGCACTGAAGCTTTCTTT	CASSLAARVGTEAFF
14	TRBD1	TRBV6-5	TRBJ1-2	-	TGTGCCAGCAGTCCACAGGGGGCTAGCTATGGCTACACCTTC	CASSPQGASYGYTF
11	-	TRBV20-1	TRBJ1-2	-	TGCAGTGCTAGCCGGGTTCATGGCTACACCTTC	CSASRVHGYTF
14	TRBD1	TRBV7-3	TRBJ1-1	-	TGTGCCAGCAGCTTGAGGGACAGGGAAACTGAAGCTTTCTTT	CASSLRDRETEAFF
12	-	TRBV6-6	TRBJ1-2	-	TGTGCCAGCAGTTCCTGGACCTGGGGCTACACCTTC	CASSSWTWGYTF
11	-	TRBV7-2	TRBJ1-2	-	TGTGCCAGCAGCTTAGTATATGGCTACACCTTC	CASSLVYGYTF
17	-	TRBV9	TRBJ2-1	-	TGTGCCAGCAGCGCCCCACCCGGGACTTACGGGTACAATGAGCAGTTCTTC	CASSAPPGTYGYNEQFF
16	TRBD2	TRBV7-2	TRBJ2-3	once	TGTGCCAGCAGCCAATACAGGAGCGGGATCACAGATACGCAGTATTTT	CASSQYRSGITDTQYF
15	-	TRBV7-9	TRBJ1-2	-	TGTGCCAGCAGCTCAACGGACGAGGTTCTGCTTCGCTACACCTTC	CASSSTDEVLLRYTF